Following are 31 T cell receptor beta chains from one sample sequenced in a study. TCRdb fed the 5' RACE reads into MiXCR, producing one record per CDR3 protein. Of some 60,000 distinct CDR3 sequences in the sample, 25% to 30% were seen once. The specimen sequenced was tumor-infiltrating naive CD4+ T cells sorted from the breast tumor. The subset is: naive CD4+ T cells, CD4+CD45RA+CD25-. These receptors were taken from a female donor with breast cancer.

Ten or more counts support this clonotype. The chain links TRBV5-1 to TRBJ2-7; tentative D call: TRBD1 (7 bases). Germline V CDR1 and CDR2: SGHRS, YFSETQ. Trimming cost V 5 bases and J 4 bases, with 10 bases left between them. CDR3 length equals 12 residues. CDR3 coding DNA: TGCGCCAGCAGGGAGGGGGCTTACGAGCAGTACTTC. It specifies CASREGAYEQYF.

V and J are TRBV20-1 and TRBJ1-2; D is possibly TRBD1 (5 bases). The CDR3 has 14 amino acids. Germline V gene lookup returns CDR1 DFQATT and CDR2 SNEGSKA (reference sequence). Trimming cost V 0 bases and J 2 bases, with 10 bases left between them. CDR3 in DNA: TGCAGTGCTAGAGATACAGGCGCGAACTATGGCTACACCTTC. It yields the protein CSARDTGANYGYTF.

This clonotype has just one count. It is likely a read error, because the conserved phenylalanine at the end of the CDR3 is missing. V gene TRBV6-6 combines with J gene TRBJ1-1; no firm D call. Germline V gene sequence: CDR1 MNHNY, CDR2 SVGAGI (reference sequence). The CDR3 runs 13 residues. CDR3 DNA sequence: TGTGCCAGCAGTTACGACATGAACACTGAGGCTTTCTGT. This sequence encodes CASSYDMNTEAFC.

The chain recombines TRBV19 with TRBJ1-1; tentatively, D is TRBD1 (5 bases). From germline, CDR1 is LNHDA and CDR2 SQIVND (reference sequence). Trimming took 9 bases from V and 3 from J, leaving 20 bases between them. This CDR3 is built from 15 residues. CDR3 DNA: TGTGCCAGCTCGAAGGGGCCAGTATCATACACTGAAGCTTTCTTT. As protein: CASSKGPVSYTEAFF.

The genes are TRBV12-3 or TRBV12-4 and TRBJ2-5; TRBD2 matches at 9 bases. The CDR3 loop spans 15 amino acids. V lost 6 bases to trimming and J lost 5 bases; unmatched junction nucleotides: 10. The DNA for the CDR3 is TGTGCCAGCAGCCCGCGGGGGGGCGTCTCGGAGACCCAGTACTTC. It specifies CASSPRGGVSETQYF.

The sample holds a few counts of this clonotype. The chain carries TRBV2 and TRBJ2-7; D is undetermined. Between the trimmed V and J ends, which lost 6 bases and 12 bases, there was a span of 15 bases. The CDR3 has 11 amino acids. Germline V gene sequence: CDR1 SNHLY, CDR2 FYNNEI. As DNA, the CDR3 is TGTGCCAGCAGGGCCGACTCGCCCCGGTACTTC. Protein: CASRADSPRYF.

The chain is built from TRBV9 and TRBJ2-2; possibly TRBD2 for D (7 bases). The ends were cut back, 2 bases at V and 5 bases at J, with 16 bases in the middle. The CDR3 runs to 16 residues. CDR1 SGDLS and CDR2 YYNGEE come from the germline V gene. CDR3 sequence reads: CASSVEGGKWTGELFF. The CDR3 region has the DNA TGTGCCAGCAGCGTTGAGGGGGGGAAATGGACCGGGGAGCTGTTTTTT. The complete variable domain, with remaining parts taken from reference TRBV9 and TRBJ2-2, reads DSGVTQTPKHLITATGQRVTLRCSPRSGDLSVYWYQQSLDQGLQFLIQYYNGEERAKGNILERFSAQQFPDLHSELNLSSLELGDSALYFCASSVEGGKWTGELFFGEGSRLTVL.

This clonotype was seen at least ten times. This sequence joins TRBV29-1 and TRBJ1-2; D remains ambiguous. The CDR3 contains 12 residues. Between the trimmed V and J ends, which lost 1 base and 7 bases, there was a span of 10 bases. The germline V gene has CDR1 SQVTM and CDR2 ANQGSEA. The CDR3 sequence: CSVEVEGRGYTF. The CDR3 DNA reads as TGCAGCGTTGAAGTCGAGGGTCGTGGCTACACCTTC.

In this sample, this clonotype turned up many times. The CDR3 bases are TGCAGTGCTAGAGACACGGACAGACAGTATGGCTACACCTTC. It translates to CSARDTDRQYGYTF. This chain uses TRBV20-1 with TRBJ1-2; a weak D match, TRBD1 (6 bases). V dropped 0 bases and J dropped 5 bases, with 13 bases sitting between them. CDR3 length equals 14 residues. Per the germline V gene, CDR1 is DFQATT and CDR2 is SNEGSKA (reference sequence).

The chain recombines TRBV9 with TRBJ2-7; D call uncertain. Germline V gives CDR1 SGDLS, CDR2 YYNGEE. The CDR3 is made up of 15 amino acids. V was shortened by 4 bases and J by 1 base, with 15 bases between the two germline ends. The CDR3 is CASSPNTGPSYEQYF. The CDR3 nucleotides are TGTGCCAGCAGCCCGAACACCGGGCCGTCCTACGAGCAGTACTTC.

V usage is TRBV30 and J usage is TRBJ2-7; D might be TRBD1 (5 bases). CDR1 is GTSNPN, CDR2 SVGIG, per germline (reference sequence). V was pared by 0 bases and J by 6 bases, with 9 bases between. The CDR3 runs 12 residues. The CDR3 DNA follows: TGTGCCTGGAGTGTTCCAGGGATCGAGCAGTACTTC. Its protein is CAWSVPGIEQYF.

The rearrangement joins TRBV6-6 to TRBJ1-6; possibly TRBD1 for D (5 bases). CDR3 length: 14 residues. The V end lost 7 bases, the J end lost 7 bases, and 14 bases lay between the germline ends. Germline lookup yields CDR1 MNHNY and CDR2 SVGAGI (reference sequence). CDR3 nucleotide sequence: TGTGCCAGCACCGACGAGGGGATCAATTCACCCCTCCACTTT. Residues: CASTDEGINSPLHF.

There are a few counts of this clonotype. The gene calls are TRBV24-1 and TRBJ2-1, with a weak D call TRBD1 (5 bases). Trimming removed 5 bases from V and 5 bases from J, with 21 bases in between. The CDR3 contains 17 residues. The germline V gene encodes CDR1 KGHDR and CDR2 SFDVKD. DNA for the CDR3: TGTGCCACCAGTGCTCGTAGGGGCAGTGCCCTCCACAATGAGCAGTTCTTC. It is translated as CATSARRGSALHNEQFF.

This clonotype was counted a few times. The chain joins TRBV5-1 to TRBJ2-1; 11 bases map to TRBD2. Per the germline V gene, CDR1 is SGHRS and CDR2 is YFSETQ. The CDR3 has 12 amino acids. The V and J ends lost 4 bases and 9 bases, in that order; junction bases with no gene match: 0. The CDR3 region has the DNA TGCGCCAGCAGCCTAGCGGGGGGTGAGCAGTTCTTC. Amino acid sequence: CASSLAGGEQFF. The full variable domain, its missing parts supplied by reference TRBV5-1 and TRBJ2-1, is KAGVTQTPRYLIKTRGQQVTLSCSPISGHRSVSWYQQTPGQGLQFLFEYFSETQRNKGNFPGRFSGRQFSNSRSEMNVSTLELGDSALYLCASSLAGGEQFFGPGTRLTVL.

This clonotype was detected many times. The CDR3 bases are TGTGCCAGCAGCCAAGGGAGCGGGGGGGCCGTGGAGACCCAGTACTTC. Encoded protein: CASSQGSGGAVETQYF. V usage is TRBV4-2 and J usage is TRBJ2-5, with TRBD2 identical over 10 bases. CDR1 and CDR2 from the germline V gene are LGHNA and YNFKEQ. V trimming: 1 base; J trimming: 5 bases; junction bases outside the gene matches: 7. The CDR3 has 16 amino acids.

This clonotype was found a few times. The gene calls are TRBV4-2 and TRBJ2-3, with 8 bases aligning to TRBD1. The CDR3 runs to 15 residues. The germline CDR1 and CDR2 sequences are LGHNA and YNFKEQ. The J segment lost 4 bases and the V segment lost 4 bases, leaving 7 bases of the junction unmatched. The CDR3 DNA reads TGTGCCAGCAGCCCCTTACAGGGGGATGCAGATACGCAGTATTTT. Translated, it gives CASSPLQGDADTQYF.

This clonotype has a handful of counts. CDR3 nucleotides: TGCGCCAGCAGCCAAGTGGGGGGGATGAACACTGAAGCTTTCTTT. This codes for CASSQVGGMNTEAFF. The chain uses TRBV4-3 and TRBJ1-1; TRBD1 might be the D (5 bases). Germline V lookup: CDR1 LGHNA, CDR2 YSLEER. The V and J ends lost 1 base and 0 bases respectively, with 9 bases between them. The CDR3 covers 15 residues.

This clonotype has only a few counts. The CDR3 region has the DNA TGTGCCAGCAGAAGGGGACTCTCCTACAATGAGCAGTTCTTC. It encodes CASRRGLSYNEQFF. The V and J genes are TRBV6-5 and TRBJ2-1; D perhaps matches TRBD2 (6 bases). The CDR3 totals 14 residues. Trimming took 6 bases from V and 0 from J, leaving 9 bases between them. Germline CDR1 is MNHEY and CDR2 is SVGAGI.

V and J are TRBV6-6 and TRBJ1-5, with a weak D call TRBD1 (5 bases). This CDR3 spans 13 amino acids. The germline gives CDR1 MNHNY, CDR2 SVGAGI (reference sequence). Trimming removed 4 bases from V and 7 bases from J, with 11 bases in between. In DNA form, the CDR3 reads TGTGCCAGCAGTTCCCGGGACGAACAGCCCCAGCATTTT. Its protein is CASSSRDEQPQHF.

This chain connects TRBV20-1 to TRBJ2-1; 13 bases line up with TRBD2. Trimming took 6 bases from V and 4 from J; bases not matched to a gene: 12. CDR1 is DFQATT, CDR2 SNEGSKA, per germline (reference sequence). This CDR3 has 17 amino acids. CDR3 DNA sequence: TGCAGTGCCAGGACTAGCGGGGGCCTACATAAATACAATGAGCAGTTCTTC. Translated, it gives CSARTSGGLHKYNEQFF.

This clonotype appeared a few times. The chain uses TRBV29-1 and TRBJ1-2; 12 bases map to TRBD1. Germline values: CDR1 SQVTM, CDR2 ANQGSEA. The CDR3 extends over 12 amino acids. V dropped 4 bases and J dropped 8; count of bases not matched to a gene: 2. For the CDR3, the DNA is TGCAGCGTTGGAGGGACAGGGGGCGGCTACACCTTC. This codes for CSVGGTGGGYTF.

Turning to this clonotype: The CDR3 does not close with the conserved phenylalanine or tryptophan, likely indicating a read error. The chain uses TRBV4-1 and TRBJ2-6, with D perhaps matching TRBD2 (6 bases). The V end lost 0 bases, the J end lost 2 bases, and 8 bases lay between the germline ends. CDR3 size: 16 residues. Looked up from germline, CDR1 is MGHRA and CDR2 is YSYEKL. The CDR3 region is CASSQDRGTGANVLTL. CDR3 in DNA: TGCGCCAGCAGCCAAGATCGGGGGACTGGGGCCAACGTCCTGACTCTC.

For the CDR3, the DNA is TGTGCCAGCAGCCGAGCGGGAGGACACACCGGGGAGCTGTTTTTT. Translating it yields CASSRAGGHTGELFF. This chain links TRBV7-2 with TRBJ2-2; TRBD2 aligns across 9 bases. The CDR3 contains 15 residues. The germline CDR1 and CDR2 sequences are SGHTA and FQGNSA. The trim removed 5 bases at V and 3 bases at J, leaving 4 bases unmatched.

This clonotype was counted at least ten times. The chain couples TRBV5-1 to TRBJ1-1; D remains unclear. The germline V gene encodes CDR1 SGHRS and CDR2 YFSETQ. The CDR3 runs 15 residues. Trimming cost V 0 bases and J 5 bases, with 14 bases left between them. The CDR3 DNA follows: TGCGCCAGCAGCTTGGATGGACGGATGGGGACTGAAGCTTTCTTT. Translating it yields CASSLDGRMGTEAFF. The full variable domain, completed using reference TRBV5-1 and TRBJ1-1, is KAGVTQTPRYLIKTRGQQVTLSCSPISGHRSVSWYQQTPGQGLQFLFEYFSETQRNKGNFPGRFSGRQFSNSRSEMNVSTLELGDSALYLCASSLDGRMGTEAFFGQGTRLTVV.

This clonotype has just a few counts. CDR3 sequence (DNA): TGTGCCAGCAGCCGCCGGGACACCTACGGGGATGAAGCTTTCTTT. Translation: CASSRRDTYGDEAFF. V is TRBV5-5 and J is TRBJ1-1, with D possibly TRBD1 on 6 matching bases. The germline V and J ends were trimmed by 4 bases and 7 bases, with 20 bases remaining between them. This CDR3 spans 15 amino acids. Germline-derived CDR1 and CDR2 are SGHKS and YYEKEE (reference sequence).

This clonotype was seen a handful of times. This chain uses TRBV6-5 with TRBJ1-5; D is possibly TRBD1 (5 bases). Germline lookup yields CDR1 MNHEY and CDR2 SVGAGI. CDR3 length: 15 amino acids. Trimming took 2 bases from V and 3 from J, leaving 11 bases between them. In DNA form, the CDR3 reads TGTGCCAGCAGTTACACGGGGGTGGCCAATCAGCCCCAGCATTTT. It yields the protein CASSYTGVANQPQHF.

The rearrangement links TRBV28 to TRBJ2-1, with 8 bases fitting TRBD1. CDR1 MDHEN and CDR2 SYDVKM come from the germline V gene. V lost 4 bases, J lost 0 bases, and 5 bases stayed unmatched. This CDR3 is 16 amino acids long. The CDR3 loop reads CASSSNRGISYNEQFF. The CDR3 nucleotides read TGTGCCAGCAGTTCCAACAGGGGGATCTCCTACAATGAGCAGTTCTTC.

This clonotype came up a few times. The chain uses TRBV28 and TRBJ1-5; D is possibly TRBD1 (6 bases). V dropped 2 bases and J dropped 6 bases, with 8 bases sitting between them. Per germline, CDR1 MDHEN and CDR2 SYDVKM. This CDR3 spans 13 amino acids. The CDR3 region has the DNA TGTGCCAGCAGTTTAGGGGGCGCTCAGCCCCAGCATTTT. This codes for CASSLGGAQPQHF.

The rearrangement uses TRBV4-1 and TRBJ2-7; 8 bases agree with TRBD2. In germline, CDR1 is MGHRA, CDR2 YSYEKL. CDR3 length: 17 amino acids. The trim removed 0 bases at V and 2 bases at J, leaving 9 bases unmatched. CDR3 amino acids: CASSQDATAGAPYEQYF. The CDR3 nucleotides are TGCGCCAGCAGCCAAGATGCGACAGCGGGGGCACCCTACGAGCAGTACTTC.

The table lists this clonotype with a few counts. The CDR3: CSARDWRSTDTQYF. Written as DNA, the CDR3 is TGCAGTGCTAGAGATTGGAGGAGCACAGATACGCAGTATTTT. This chain links TRBV20-1 with TRBJ2-3, with a tentative D call TRBD2 (5 bases). The CDR3 extends over 14 amino acids. Trimming took off 0 bases at V and 0 bases at J, with 7 bases between the two ends. Germline V gene data show CDR1 as DFQATT and CDR2 as SNEGSKA (reference sequence).

There are a few counts of this clonotype. The chain employs TRBV29-1 and TRBJ1-2, with 7 bases lining up with TRBD1. Germline values: CDR1 SQVTM, CDR2 ANQGSEA. CDR3 length equals 14 residues. V lost 6 bases, J lost 4 bases, and 11 bases stayed unmatched. The CDR3 sequence: CSVDERQGGYGYTF. CDR3 DNA sequence: TGCAGCGTCGACGAAAGACAGGGAGGCTATGGCTACACCTTC. Together with reference TRBV29-1 and TRBJ1-2, the CDR3 gives the full variable domain: SAVISQKPSRDICQRGTSLTIQCQVDSQVTMMFWYRQQPGQSLTLIATANQGSEATYESGFVIDKFPISRPNLTFSTLTVSNMSPEDSSIYLCSVDERQGGYGYTFGSGTRLTVV.